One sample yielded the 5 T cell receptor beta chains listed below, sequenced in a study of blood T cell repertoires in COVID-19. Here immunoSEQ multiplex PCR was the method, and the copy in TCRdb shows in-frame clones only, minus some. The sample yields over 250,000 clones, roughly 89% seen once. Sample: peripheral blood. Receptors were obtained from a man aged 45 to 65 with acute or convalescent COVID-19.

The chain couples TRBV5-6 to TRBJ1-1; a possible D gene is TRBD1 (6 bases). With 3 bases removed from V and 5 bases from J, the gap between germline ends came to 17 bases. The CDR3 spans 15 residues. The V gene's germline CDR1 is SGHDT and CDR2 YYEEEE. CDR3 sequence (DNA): TGTGCCAGCAGCTGGAGTTCGGGGGGCCGAACTGAAGCTTTCTTT. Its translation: CASSWSSGGRTEAFF.

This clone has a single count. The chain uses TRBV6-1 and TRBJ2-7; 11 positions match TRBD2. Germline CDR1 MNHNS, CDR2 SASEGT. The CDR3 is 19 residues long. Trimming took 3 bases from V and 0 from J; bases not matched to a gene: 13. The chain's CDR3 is CASSEGGGLADWSSYEQYF. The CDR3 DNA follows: TGTGCCAGCAGTGAGGGGGGGGGACTAGCGGACTGGAGCTCCTACGAGCAGTACTTC.

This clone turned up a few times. CDR3 loop: CASSTRGGVSDTQYF. Written as DNA, the CDR3 is TGTGCCAGCAGCACTCGGGGGGGCGTCTCAGATACGCAGTATTTT. The rearrangement uses TRBV5-5 and TRBJ2-3; 8 bases line up with TRBD2. Germline CDR1 is SGHKS and CDR2 is YYEKEE (reference sequence). J gave up 4 bases and V 4 bases, and 8 bases lay outside the gene matches. The CDR3 has 15 residues.

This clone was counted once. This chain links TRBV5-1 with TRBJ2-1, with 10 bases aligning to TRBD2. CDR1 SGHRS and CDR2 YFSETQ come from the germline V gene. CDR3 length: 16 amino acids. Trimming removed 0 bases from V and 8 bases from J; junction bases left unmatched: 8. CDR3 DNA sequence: TGCGCCAGCAGCTTGGCGCGACTAGCGGGTTGGGATGAGCAGTTCTTC. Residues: CASSLARLAGWDEQFF.

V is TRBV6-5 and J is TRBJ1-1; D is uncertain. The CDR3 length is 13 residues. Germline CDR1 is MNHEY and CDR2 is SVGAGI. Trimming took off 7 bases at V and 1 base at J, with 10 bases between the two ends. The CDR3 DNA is TGTGCCAGCACTCTAAATCGGAACACTGAAGCTTTCTTT. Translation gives CASTLNRNTEAFF.